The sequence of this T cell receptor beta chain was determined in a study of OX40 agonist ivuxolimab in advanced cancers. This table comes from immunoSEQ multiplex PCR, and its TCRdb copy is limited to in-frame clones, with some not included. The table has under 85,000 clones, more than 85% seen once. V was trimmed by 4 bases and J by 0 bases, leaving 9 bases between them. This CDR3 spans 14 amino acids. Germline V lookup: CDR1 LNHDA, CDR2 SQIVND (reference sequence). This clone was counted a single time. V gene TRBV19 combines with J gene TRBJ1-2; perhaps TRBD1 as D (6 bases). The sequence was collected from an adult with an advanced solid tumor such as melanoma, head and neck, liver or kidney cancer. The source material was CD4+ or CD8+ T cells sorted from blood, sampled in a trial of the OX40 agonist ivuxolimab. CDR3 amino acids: CASSRTVTNYGYTF. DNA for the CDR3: TGTGCCAGTAGTAGGACAGTGACTAACTATGGCTACACCTTC.